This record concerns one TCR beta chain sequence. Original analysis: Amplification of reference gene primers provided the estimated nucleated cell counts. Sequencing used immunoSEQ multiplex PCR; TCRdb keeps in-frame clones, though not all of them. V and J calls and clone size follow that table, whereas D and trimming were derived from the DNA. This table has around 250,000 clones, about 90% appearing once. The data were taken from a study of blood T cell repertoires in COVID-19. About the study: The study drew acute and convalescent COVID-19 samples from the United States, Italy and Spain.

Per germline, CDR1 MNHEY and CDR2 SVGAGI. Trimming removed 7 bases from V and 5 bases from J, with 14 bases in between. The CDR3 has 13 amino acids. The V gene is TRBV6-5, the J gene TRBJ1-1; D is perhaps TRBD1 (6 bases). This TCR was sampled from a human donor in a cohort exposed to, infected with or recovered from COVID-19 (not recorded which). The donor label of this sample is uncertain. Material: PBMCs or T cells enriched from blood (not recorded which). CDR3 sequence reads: CASNTQGYTEAFF. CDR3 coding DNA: TGTGCCAGCAACACACAGGGTTATACTGAAGCTTTCTTT.